Following are 10 T cell receptor beta chains from one sample sequenced in a study of T cells in Graves' hyperthyroidism and ophthalmopathy. TCR beta CDR3 sequences were amplified from RNA transcripts. The HTBI primer set served for first-round RT-PCR of the TCR CDR3. MiXCR, applied by TCRdb to the multiplex PCR reads, yields one record per CDR3 protein. Of more than 450,000 distinct CDR3 sequences in the sample, just under 20% were seen once. Sequencing used blood. The source is a man in his forties or fifties with Graves' ophthalmopathy.

The rearrangement uses TRBV28 and TRBJ1-1; D perhaps matches TRBD1 (5 bases). The germline V gene encodes CDR1 MDHEN and CDR2 SYDVKM. The V end was cut by 1 base, the J end by 0 bases, with 15 bases between. The CDR3 runs 17 residues. The CDR3 nucleotides read TGTGCCAGCAGTTTATCCGCTGCGACAGCTCTGAACACTGAAGCTTTCTTT. The encoded protein is CASSLSAATALNTEAFF.

V is TRBV5-6 and J is TRBJ1-6; D not resolved. The V and J ends lost 0 bases and 3 bases respectively, with 10 bases between them. Per the germline V gene, CDR1 is SGHDT and CDR2 is YYEEEE. This CDR3 region has 16 residues. CDR3 sequence: CASSLGQTDYNSPLHF. In nucleotides, the CDR3 is TGTGCCAGCAGCTTGGGCCAGACCGACTATAATTCACCCCTCCACTTT.

This clonotype has just a few counts. The V gene is TRBV15, the J gene TRBJ1-1; the D gene is possibly TRBD1 (6 bases). Germline V gives CDR1 LNHNV, CDR2 YYDKDF (reference sequence). The V end lost 1 base, the J end lost 11 bases, and 14 bases lay between the germline ends. The CDR3 loop spans 13 amino acids. CDR3 region: CATSRGGEGGAFF. The CDR3 region has the DNA TGTGCCACCAGCAGAGGGGGCGAGGGGGGGGCTTTCTTT.

This clonotype was seen many times. The chain combines TRBV11-2 with TRBJ2-7; D tentatively fits TRBD1 or TRBD2 (5 bases each). CDR3 length equals 17 residues. The V gene's germline CDR1 is SGHAT and CDR2 FQNNGV. The germline V and J ends were trimmed by 5 bases and 1 base, with 21 bases remaining between them. CDR3: CASSAIRGPRASYEQYF. The CDR3 bases are TGTGCCAGCAGCGCGATCCGGGGACCTAGGGCATCCTACGAGCAGTACTTC.

The gene calls are TRBV6-2 or TRBV6-3 and TRBJ2-7; maybe TRBD2 (6 bases). V lost 7 bases to trimming and J lost 3 bases, with 13 bases between them. Per the germline V gene, CDR1 is MNHEY and CDR2 is SVGEGT. CDR3 size: 13 residues. The CDR3 DNA is TGTGCCAGCAAGCCGGGACTCCTCTACGAGCAGTACTTC. The encoded protein is CASKPGLLYEQYF.

The chain couples TRBV9 to TRBJ2-1, with D possibly being TRBD1 (5 bases). CDR3 length equals 15 residues. Germline V gene data show CDR1 as SGDLS and CDR2 as YYNGEE. Trimming took 3 bases from V and 6 from J, leaving 16 bases between them. This CDR3 is CASSEADSRVNEQFF. The CDR3 nucleotides read TGTGCCAGCAGCGAAGCAGATAGCAGGGTCAATGAGCAGTTCTTC. The full variable domain, with the rest looked up from reference TRBV9 and TRBJ2-1, is DSGVTQTPKHLITATGQRVTLRCSPRSGDLSVYWYQQSLDQGLQFLIQYYNGEERAKGNILERFSAQQFPDLHSELNLSSLELGDSALYFCASSEADSRVNEQFFGPGTRLTVL.

The chain employs TRBV20-1 and TRBJ1-5; 8 bases line up with TRBD1. CDR1 is DFQATT, CDR2 SNEGSKA, per germline (reference sequence). V was clipped by 3 bases and J by 6 bases; unmatched bases: 4. This CDR3 is 13 amino acids long. As DNA, the CDR3 is TGCAGTGCTAGGACAGGGGTCGGTCAGCCCCAGCATTTT. Translating it yields CSARTGVGQPQHF.

V usage is TRBV20-1 and J usage is TRBJ2-1, with 10 positions matching TRBD1. J gave up 13 bases and V 6 bases, and 18 bases lay outside the gene matches. The CDR3 runs 15 residues. Germline V lookup: CDR1 DFQATT, CDR2 SNEGSKA (reference sequence). CDR3 in DNA: TGCAGTGCCTCAACGGGACAGGGGCAGGTCGTTAAACAGTTCTTC. As protein: CSASTGQGQVVKQFF.

In this sample, this clonotype turned up a few times. The CDR3 DNA sequence: TGCAGTGCTAATGAGGGGGCAGGTGAAGCTTTCTTT. This sequence encodes CSANEGAGEAFF. V gene TRBV20-1 combines with J gene TRBJ1-1; 7 nucleotides match TRBD1. The trim removed 4 bases at V and 7 bases at J, leaving 6 bases unmatched. The CDR3 covers 12 residues. Germline CDR1 DFQATT, CDR2 SNEGSKA (reference sequence).

The chain links TRBV20-1 to TRBJ1-5, with TRBD1 as a possible D gene (6 bases). This CDR3 is 13 amino acids long. Trimming stripped 6 bases from V and 2 bases from J, with 11 bases between. Per germline, CDR1 DFQATT and CDR2 SNEGSKA (reference sequence). For the CDR3, the DNA is TGCAGTGCAAGGACAGACCGCAATCAGCCCCAGCATTTT. Translated, it gives CSARTDRNQPQHF.